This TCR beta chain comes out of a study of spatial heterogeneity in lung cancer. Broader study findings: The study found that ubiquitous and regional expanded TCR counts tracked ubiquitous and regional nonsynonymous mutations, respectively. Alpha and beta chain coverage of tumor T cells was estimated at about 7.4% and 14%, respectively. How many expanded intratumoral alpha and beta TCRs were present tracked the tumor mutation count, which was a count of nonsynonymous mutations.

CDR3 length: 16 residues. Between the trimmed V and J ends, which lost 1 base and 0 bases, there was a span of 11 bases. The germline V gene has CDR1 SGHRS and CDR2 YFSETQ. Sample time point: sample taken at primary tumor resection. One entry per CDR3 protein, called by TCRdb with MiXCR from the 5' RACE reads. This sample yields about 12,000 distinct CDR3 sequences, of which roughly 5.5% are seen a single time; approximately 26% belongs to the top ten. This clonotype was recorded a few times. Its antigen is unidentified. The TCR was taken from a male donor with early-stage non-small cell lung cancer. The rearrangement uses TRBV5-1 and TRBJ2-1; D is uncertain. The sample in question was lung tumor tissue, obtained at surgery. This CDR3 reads CASSLTLPSSYNEQFF. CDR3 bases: TGCGCCAGCAGCTTGACCCTTCCTAGCTCCTACAATGAGCAGTTCTTC.